This TCR beta chain appears in the sequencing data of a study of T cells in Graves' hyperthyroidism and ophthalmopathy. Looking at the study overall: Before treatment of any kind, peripheral blood was taken at initial diagnosis.

Preceding any ophthalmopathy symptoms, the blood sample dates from first hyperthyroidism diagnosis. The V end lost 7 bases, the J end lost 2 bases, and 20 bases lay between the germline ends. This CDR3 contains 15 residues. CDR1 SQVTM and CDR2 ANQGSEA come from the germline V gene. Overall study results and limits: A 13 V-J model separated ophthalmopathy from stable hyperthyroidism.

This clonotype was seen at least ten times. Its antigen is undetermined. Researchers took RNA transcripts and amplified the TCR beta CDR3 regions from them. In the first-round RT-PCR of the TCR CDR3, the HTBI primer set was used. One entry per CDR3 protein, called by TCRdb with MiXCR from the multiplex PCR reads. The profile shows roughly 300,000 distinct CDR3 sequences, less than 30% of them singletons. The chain is built from TRBV29-1 and TRBJ2-5; D remains ambiguous. The source of this sequence is a man in his forties with Graves' hyperthyroidism that later progressed to Graves' ophthalmopathy. The sequenced material came from blood. The CDR3 loop reads CSGIGVPSLQETQYF. The DNA for the CDR3 is TGCAGCGGCATCGGAGTCCCATCCTTACAAGAGACCCAGTACTTC.